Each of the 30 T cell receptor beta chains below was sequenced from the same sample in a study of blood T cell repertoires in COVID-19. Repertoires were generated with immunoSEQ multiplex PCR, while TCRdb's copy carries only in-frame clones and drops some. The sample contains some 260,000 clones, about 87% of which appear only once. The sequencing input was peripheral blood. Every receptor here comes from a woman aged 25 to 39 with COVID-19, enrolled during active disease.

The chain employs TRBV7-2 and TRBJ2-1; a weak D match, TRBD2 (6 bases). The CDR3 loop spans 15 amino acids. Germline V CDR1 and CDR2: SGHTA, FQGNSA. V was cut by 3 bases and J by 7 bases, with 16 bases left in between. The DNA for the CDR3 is TGTGCCAGCAGCTTGTTCGGGGGAGAAAGGAATGAGCAGTTCTTC. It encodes CASSLFGGERNEQFF.

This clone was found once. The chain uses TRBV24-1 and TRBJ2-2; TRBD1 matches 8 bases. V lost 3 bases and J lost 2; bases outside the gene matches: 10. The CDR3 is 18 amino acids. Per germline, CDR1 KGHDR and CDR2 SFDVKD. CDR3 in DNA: TGTGCCACCAGTGATGGGGTTGGAGGACAGGGAAACACCGGGGAGCTGTTTTTT. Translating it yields CATSDGVGGQGNTGELFF.

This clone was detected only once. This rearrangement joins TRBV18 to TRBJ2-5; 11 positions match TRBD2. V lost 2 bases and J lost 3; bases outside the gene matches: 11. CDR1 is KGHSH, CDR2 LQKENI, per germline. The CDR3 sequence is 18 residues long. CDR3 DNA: TGTGCCAGCTCACCAGTCTCCCAGACTAGCGGGGAGGAAGAGACCCAGTACTTC. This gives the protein CASSPVSQTSGEEETQYF.

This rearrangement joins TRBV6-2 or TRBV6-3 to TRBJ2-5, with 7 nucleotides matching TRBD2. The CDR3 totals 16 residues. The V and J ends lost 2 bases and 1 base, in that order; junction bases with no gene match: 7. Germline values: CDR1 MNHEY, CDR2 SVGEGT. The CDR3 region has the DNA TGTGCCAGCAGTTACACCCGGGACTACCGCCAAGAGACCCAGTACTTC. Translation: CASSYTRDYRQETQYF.

The CDR3 region has the DNA TGTGCCAGCAGCCAACCAGGGGCAGCCTACGAGCAGTACTTC. It encodes CASSQPGAAYEQYF. This chain uses TRBV14 with TRBJ2-7; TRBD1 might be the D (6 bases). Germline V gene lookup returns CDR1 SGHDN and CDR2 FVKESK. The CDR3 consists of 14 residues. The V end was cut by 2 bases, the J end by 2 bases, with 10 bases between. Variable domain in full (rest from reference TRBV14 and TRBJ2-7): EAGVTQFPSHSVIEKGQTVTLRCDPISGHDNLYWYRRVMGKEIKFLLHFVKESKQDESGMPNNRFLAERTGGTYSTLKVQPAELEDSGVYFCASSQPGAAYEQYFGPGTRLTVT.

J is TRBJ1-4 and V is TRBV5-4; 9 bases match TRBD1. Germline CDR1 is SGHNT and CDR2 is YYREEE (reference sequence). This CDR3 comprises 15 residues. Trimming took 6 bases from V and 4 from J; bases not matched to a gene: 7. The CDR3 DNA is TGTGCCAGCACCTGGGGGGACAGGGATAATGAAAAACTGTTTTTT. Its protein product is CASTWGDRDNEKLFF.

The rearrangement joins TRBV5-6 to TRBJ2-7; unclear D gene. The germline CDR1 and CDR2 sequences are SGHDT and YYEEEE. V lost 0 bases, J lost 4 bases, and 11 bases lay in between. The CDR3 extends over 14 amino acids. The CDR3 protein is CASSLDGVGYEQYV. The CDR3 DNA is TGTGCCAGCAGCTTGGATGGAGTCGGATACGAGCAGTACGTC.

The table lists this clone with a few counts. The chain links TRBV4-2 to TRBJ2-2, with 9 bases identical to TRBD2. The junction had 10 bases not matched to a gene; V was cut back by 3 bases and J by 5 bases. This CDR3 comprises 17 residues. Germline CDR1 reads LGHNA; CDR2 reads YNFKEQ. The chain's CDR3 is CASSQEDSGGPTGELFF. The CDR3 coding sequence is TGTGCCAGCAGCCAGGAAGATAGCGGGGGACCTACCGGGGAGCTGTTTTTT.

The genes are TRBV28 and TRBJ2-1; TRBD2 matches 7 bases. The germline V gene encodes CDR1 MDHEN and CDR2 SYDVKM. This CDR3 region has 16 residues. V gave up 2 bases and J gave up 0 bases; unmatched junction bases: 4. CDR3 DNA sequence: TGTGCCAGCAGTTTAGGAGCGGGGTTCTCCTACAATGAGCAGTTCTTC. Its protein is CASSLGAGFSYNEQFF.

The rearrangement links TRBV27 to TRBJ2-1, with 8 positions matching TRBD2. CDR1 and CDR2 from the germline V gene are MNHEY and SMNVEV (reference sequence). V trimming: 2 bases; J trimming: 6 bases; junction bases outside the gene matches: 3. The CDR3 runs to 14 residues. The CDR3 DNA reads TGTGCCAGCAGTTTACCCGGGGGGGGCAATGAGCAGTTCTTC. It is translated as CASSLPGGGNEQFF.

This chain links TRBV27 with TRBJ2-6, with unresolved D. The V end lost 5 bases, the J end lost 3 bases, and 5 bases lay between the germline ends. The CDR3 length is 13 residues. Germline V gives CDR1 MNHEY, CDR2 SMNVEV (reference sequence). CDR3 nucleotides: TGTGCCAGCAGTCCCCTTGGGGCCAACGTCCTGACTTTC. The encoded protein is CASSPLGANVLTF.

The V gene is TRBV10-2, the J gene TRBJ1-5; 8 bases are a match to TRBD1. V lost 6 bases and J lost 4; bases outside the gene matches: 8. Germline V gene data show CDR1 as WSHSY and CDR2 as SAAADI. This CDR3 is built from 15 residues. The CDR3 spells CASSTDRDNNQPQHF. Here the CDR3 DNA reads TGCGCCAGCAGCACGGACAGGGACAATAATCAGCCCCAGCATTTT.

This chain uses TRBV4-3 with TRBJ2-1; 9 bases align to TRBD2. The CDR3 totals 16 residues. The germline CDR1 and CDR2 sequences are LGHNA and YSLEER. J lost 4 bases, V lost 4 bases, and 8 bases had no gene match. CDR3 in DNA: TGCGCCAGCAGCCGGGGCCCTAGCGGGGATTACAATGAGCAGTTCTTC. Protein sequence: CASSRGPSGDYNEQFF.

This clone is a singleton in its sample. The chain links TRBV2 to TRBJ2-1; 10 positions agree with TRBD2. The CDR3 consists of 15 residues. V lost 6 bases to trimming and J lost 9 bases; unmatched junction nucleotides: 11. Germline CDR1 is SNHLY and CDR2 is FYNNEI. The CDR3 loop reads CASSTLAGWLGEQFF. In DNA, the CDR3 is TGTGCCAGCAGCACACTAGCGGGGTGGTTGGGTGAGCAGTTCTTC.

The chain's CDR3 is CASSFGRGEQFF. The CDR3 DNA follows: TGTGCCAGCAGTTTTGGGAGGGGTGAGCAGTTCTTC. The J gene is TRBJ2-1, the V gene TRBV12-3 or TRBV12-4, with 7 nucleotides matching TRBD2. V trimming: 3 bases; J trimming: 9 bases; junction bases outside the gene matches: 2. The CDR3 contains 12 residues.

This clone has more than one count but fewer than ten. The CDR3 DNA follows: TGTGCCAGCAGTGGCTTACAGTCTAATTCACCCCTCCACTTT. Translated: CASSGLQSNSPLHF. The J gene is TRBJ1-6, the V gene TRBV2; D is unresolved. Trimming stripped 4 bases from V and 6 bases from J, with 10 bases between. Looked up from germline, CDR1 is SNHLY and CDR2 is FYNNEI. The CDR3 runs 14 residues.

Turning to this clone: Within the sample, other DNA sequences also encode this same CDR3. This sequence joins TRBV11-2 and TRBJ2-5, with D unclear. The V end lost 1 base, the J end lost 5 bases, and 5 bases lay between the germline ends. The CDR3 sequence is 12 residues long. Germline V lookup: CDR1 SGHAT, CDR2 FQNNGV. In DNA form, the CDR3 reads TGTGCCAGCAGCTTAGCCCGGGAGACCCAGTACTTC. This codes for CASSLARETQYF.

The CDR3 loop is CASSLGLAGGYEQYV. The DNA for the CDR3 is TGCGCCAGCAGCCTGGGACTAGCGGGGGGTTACGAGCAGTACGTC. The rearrangement joins TRBV5-1 to TRBJ2-7; 15 bases align to TRBD2. This CDR3 spans 15 amino acids. V lost 4 bases to trimming and J lost 4 bases; unmatched junction nucleotides: 3. Per the germline V gene, CDR1 is SGHRS and CDR2 is YFSETQ.

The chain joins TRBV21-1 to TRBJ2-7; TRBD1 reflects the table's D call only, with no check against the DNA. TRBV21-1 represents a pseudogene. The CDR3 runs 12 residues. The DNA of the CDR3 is TGTGCCGGCGAAGACAGGGACTACGAGCAGTACGTC. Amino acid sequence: CAGEDRDYEQYV.

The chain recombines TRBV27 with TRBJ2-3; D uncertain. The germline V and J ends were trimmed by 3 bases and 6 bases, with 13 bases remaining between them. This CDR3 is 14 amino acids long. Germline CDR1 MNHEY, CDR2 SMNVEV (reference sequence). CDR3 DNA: TGTGCCAGCAGTTTTTTTGGGCATTCGGATACGCAGTATTTT. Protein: CASSFFGHSDTQYF.

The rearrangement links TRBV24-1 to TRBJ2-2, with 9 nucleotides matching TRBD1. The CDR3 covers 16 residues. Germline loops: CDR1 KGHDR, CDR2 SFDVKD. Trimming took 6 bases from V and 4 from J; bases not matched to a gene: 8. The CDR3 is CATSTGTGSATGELFF. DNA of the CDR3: TGTGCCACCAGTACGGGGACAGGGTCAGCCACCGGGGAGCTGTTTTTT.

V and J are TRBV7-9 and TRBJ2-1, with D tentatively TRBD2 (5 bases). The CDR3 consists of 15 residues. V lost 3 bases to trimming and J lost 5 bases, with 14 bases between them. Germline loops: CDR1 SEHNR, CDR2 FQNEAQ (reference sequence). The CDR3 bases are TGTGCCAGCAGCTTGTCGGAGGAGGCCCACAATGAGCAGTTCTTC. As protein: CASSLSEEAHNEQFF.

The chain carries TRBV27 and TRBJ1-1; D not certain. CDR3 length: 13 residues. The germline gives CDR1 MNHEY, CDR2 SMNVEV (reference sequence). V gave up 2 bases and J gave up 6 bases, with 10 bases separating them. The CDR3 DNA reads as TGTGCCAGCAGTTTAATAAGGAGAGCTGAAGCTTTCTTT. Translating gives CASSLIRRAEAFF.

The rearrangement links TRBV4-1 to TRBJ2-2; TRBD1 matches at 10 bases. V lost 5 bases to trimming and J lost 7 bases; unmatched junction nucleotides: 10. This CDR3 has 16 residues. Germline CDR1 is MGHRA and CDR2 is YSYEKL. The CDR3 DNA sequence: TGCGCCAGCAGCTACCCGGGACAGGGGAAGGGCGGGGAGCTGTTTTTT. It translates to CASSYPGQGKGGELFF.

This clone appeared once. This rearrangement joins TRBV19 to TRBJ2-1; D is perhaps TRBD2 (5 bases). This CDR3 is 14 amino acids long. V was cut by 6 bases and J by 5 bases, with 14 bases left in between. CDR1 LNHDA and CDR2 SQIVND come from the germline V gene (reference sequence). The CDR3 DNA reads TGTGCCAGTAGCACCCAGGACTGGCACAATGAGCAGTTCTTC. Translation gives CASSTQDWHNEQFF. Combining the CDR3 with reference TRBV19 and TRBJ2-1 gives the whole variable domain DGGITQSPKYLFRKEGQNVTLSCEQNLNHDAMYWYRQDPGQGLRLIYYSQIVNDFQKGDIAEGYSVSREKKESFPLTVTSAQKNPTAFYLCASSTQDWHNEQFFGPGTRLTVL.

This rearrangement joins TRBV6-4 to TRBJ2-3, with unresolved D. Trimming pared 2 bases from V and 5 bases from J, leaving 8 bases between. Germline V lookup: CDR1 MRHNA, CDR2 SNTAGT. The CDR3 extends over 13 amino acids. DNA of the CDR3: TGTGCCAGCAGTGACCTGCCTAGAGATACGCAGTATTTT. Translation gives CASSDLPRDTQYF.

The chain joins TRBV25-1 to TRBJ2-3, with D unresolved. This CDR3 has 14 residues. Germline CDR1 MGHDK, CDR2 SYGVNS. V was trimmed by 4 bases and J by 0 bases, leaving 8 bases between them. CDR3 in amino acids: CASSGPHSTDTQYF. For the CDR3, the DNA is TGTGCCAGCAGTGGCCCACATAGCACAGATACGCAGTATTTT.

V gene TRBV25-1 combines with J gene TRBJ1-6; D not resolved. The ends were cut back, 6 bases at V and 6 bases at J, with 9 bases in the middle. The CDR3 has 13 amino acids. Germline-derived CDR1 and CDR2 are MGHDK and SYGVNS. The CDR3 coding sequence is TGTGCCAGCAGGACCAGGCTTAATTCACCCCTCCACTTT. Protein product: CASRTRLNSPLHF.

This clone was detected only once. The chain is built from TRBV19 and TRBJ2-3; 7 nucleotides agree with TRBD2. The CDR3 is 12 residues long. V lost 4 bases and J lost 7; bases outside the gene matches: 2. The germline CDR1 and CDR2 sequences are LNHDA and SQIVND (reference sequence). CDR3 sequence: CASSSGSNTQYF. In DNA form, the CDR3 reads TGTGCCAGTAGTAGCGGGAGCAATACGCAGTATTTT.

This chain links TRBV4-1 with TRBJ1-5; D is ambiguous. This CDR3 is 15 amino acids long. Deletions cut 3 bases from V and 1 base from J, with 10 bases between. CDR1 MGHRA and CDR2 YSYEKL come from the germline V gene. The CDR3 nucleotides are TGCGCCAGCAGCCAGACGGCGGCAAGCAATCAGCCCCAGCATTTT. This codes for CASSQTAASNQPQHF.